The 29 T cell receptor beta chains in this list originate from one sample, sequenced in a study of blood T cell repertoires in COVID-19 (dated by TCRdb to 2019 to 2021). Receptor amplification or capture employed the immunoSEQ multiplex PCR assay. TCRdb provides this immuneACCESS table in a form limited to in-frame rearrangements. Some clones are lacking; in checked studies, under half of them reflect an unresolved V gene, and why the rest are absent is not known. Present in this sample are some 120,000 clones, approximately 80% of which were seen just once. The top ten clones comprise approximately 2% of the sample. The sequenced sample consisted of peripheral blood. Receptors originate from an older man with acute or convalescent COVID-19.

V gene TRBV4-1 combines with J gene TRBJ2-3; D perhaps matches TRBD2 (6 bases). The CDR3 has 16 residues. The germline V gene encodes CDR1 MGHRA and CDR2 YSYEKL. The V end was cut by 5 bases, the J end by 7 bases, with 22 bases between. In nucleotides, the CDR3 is TGCGCCAGCAGCAGAACGCTCCCTTCAGGAGGGAATACGCAGTATTTT. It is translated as CASSRTLPSGGNTQYF.

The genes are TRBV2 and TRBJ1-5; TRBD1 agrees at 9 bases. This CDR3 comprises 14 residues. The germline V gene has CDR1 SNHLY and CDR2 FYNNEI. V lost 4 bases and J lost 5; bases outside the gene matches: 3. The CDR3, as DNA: TGTGCCAGCAGTGGAGGGACAGGGCATCAGCCCCAGCATTTT. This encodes CASSGGTGHQPQHF.

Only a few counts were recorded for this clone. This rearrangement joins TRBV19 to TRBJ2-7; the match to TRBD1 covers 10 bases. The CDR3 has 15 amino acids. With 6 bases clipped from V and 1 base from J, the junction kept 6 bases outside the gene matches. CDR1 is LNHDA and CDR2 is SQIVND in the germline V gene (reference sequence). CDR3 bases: TGTGCCAGTAGCGCTCCGGGACAGGGGTCCTACGAGCAGTACTTC. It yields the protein CASSAPGQGSYEQYF.

The CDR3 nucleotides are TGCGCCAGCAGCTTGCAGCCGGGCGGGAGGTTGACTAACGTGATAGCCAAAAACATTCAGTACTTC. Amino acid sequence: CASSLQPGGRLTNVIAKNIQYF. The chain couples TRBV5-1 to TRBJ2-4; 8 nucleotides align to TRBD2. CDR1 is SGHRS, CDR2 YFSETQ, per germline. V was clipped by 1 base and J by 0 bases; unmatched bases: 21. The length of the CDR3 is 22 residues.

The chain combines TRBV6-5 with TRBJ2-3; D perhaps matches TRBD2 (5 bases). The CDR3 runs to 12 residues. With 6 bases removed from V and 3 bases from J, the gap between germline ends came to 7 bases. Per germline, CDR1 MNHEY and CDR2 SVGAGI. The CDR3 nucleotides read TGTGCCAGCAGGACTATAACAGATACGCAGTATTTT. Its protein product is CASRTITDTQYF.

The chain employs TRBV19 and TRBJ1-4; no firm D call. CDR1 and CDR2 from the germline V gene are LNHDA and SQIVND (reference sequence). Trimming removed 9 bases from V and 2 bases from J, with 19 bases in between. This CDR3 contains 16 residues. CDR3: CARANGSLRTNEKLFF. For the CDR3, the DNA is TGTGCCAGAGCCAACGGGAGTCTACGGACTAATGAAAAACTGTTTTTT.

The CDR3 bases are TGTGCCAGCAGAGACGTCTCCGGGACCTACGAGCAGTACTTC. Translation gives CASRDVSGTYEQYF. The chain carries TRBV4-2 and TRBJ2-7; TRBD2 might be the D (5 bases). Germline assignment: CDR1 LGHNA and CDR2 YNFKEQ. The CDR3 has 14 amino acids. V shed 6 bases and J shed 2 bases, with 14 bases lying between them.

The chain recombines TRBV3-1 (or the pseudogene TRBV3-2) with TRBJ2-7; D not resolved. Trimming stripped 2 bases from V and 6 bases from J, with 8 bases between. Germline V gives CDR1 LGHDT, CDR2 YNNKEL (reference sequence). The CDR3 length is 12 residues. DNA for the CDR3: TGTGCCAGCAGCCAATACAGACGCGAGCAGTACTTC. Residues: CASSQYRREQYF.

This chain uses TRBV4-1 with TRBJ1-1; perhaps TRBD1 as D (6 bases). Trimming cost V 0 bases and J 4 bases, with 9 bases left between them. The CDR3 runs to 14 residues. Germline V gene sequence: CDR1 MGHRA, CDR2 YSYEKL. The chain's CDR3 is CASSQDRGVTEAFF. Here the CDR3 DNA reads TGCGCCAGCAGCCAAGACAGGGGTGTCACTGAAGCTTTCTTT.

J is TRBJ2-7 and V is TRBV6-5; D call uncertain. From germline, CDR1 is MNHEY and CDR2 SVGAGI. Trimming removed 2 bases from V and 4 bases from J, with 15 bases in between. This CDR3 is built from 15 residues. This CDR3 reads CASSYPGPNKYEQYF. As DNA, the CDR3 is TGTGCCAGCAGTTACCCCGGTCCCAATAAATACGAGCAGTACTTC.

CDR3 sequence reads: CAIRPQLAAKEQYF. Here the CDR3 DNA reads TGTGCCATCCGACCCCAGCTAGCAGCCAAAGAGCAGTACTTC. This sequence joins TRBV10-3 and TRBJ2-7, with D possibly matching TRBD2 (5 bases). The length of the CDR3 is 14 residues. Trimming pared 8 bases from V and 7 bases from J, leaving 21 bases between. In germline, CDR1 is ENHRY, CDR2 SYGVKD.

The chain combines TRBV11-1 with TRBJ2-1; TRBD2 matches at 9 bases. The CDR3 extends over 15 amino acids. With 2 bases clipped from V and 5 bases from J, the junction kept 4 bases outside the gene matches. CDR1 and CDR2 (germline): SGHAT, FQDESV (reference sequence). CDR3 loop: CASSLLAGWNNEQFF. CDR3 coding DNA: TGTGCCAGCAGCTTACTAGCGGGGTGGAACAATGAGCAGTTCTTC.

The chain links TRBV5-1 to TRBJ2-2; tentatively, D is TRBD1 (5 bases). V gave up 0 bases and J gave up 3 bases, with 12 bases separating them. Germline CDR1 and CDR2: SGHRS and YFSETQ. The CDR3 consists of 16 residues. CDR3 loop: CASSLVGGRDTGELFF. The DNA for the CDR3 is TGCGCCAGCAGCTTGGTAGGCGGCAGGGACACCGGGGAGCTGTTTTTT.

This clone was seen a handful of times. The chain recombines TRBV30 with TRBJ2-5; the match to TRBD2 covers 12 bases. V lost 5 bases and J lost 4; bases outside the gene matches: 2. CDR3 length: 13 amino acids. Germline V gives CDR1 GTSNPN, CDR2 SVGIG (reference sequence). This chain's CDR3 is CAWRLAGAETQYF. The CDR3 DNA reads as TGTGCCTGGCGACTAGCGGGGGCAGAGACCCAGTACTTC.

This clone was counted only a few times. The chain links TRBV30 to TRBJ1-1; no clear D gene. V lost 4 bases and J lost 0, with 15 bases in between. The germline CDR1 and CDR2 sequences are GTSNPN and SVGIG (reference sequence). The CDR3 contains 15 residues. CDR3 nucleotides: TGTGCCTGGACATCCGGCGGAGGTTTGAACACTGAAGCTTTCTTT. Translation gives CAWTSGGGLNTEAFF.

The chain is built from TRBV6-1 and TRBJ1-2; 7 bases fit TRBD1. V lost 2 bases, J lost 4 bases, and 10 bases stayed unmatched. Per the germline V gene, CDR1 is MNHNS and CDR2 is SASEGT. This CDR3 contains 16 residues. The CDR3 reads CASSESTYRGLYGYTF. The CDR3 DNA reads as TGTGCCAGCAGTGAAAGTACTTACAGGGGACTCTATGGCTACACCTTC.

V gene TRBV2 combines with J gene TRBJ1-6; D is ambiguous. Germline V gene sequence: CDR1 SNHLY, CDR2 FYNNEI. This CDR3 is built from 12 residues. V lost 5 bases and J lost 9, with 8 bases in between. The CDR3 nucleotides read TGTGCCAGCAGTACCCCAGGTTCACCCCTCCACTTT. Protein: CASSTPGSPLHF. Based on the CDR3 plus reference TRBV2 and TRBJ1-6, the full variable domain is EPEVTQTPSHQVTQMGQEVILRCVPISNHLYFYWYRQILGQKVEFLVSFYNNEISEKSEIFDDQFSVERPDGSNFTLKIRSTKLEDSAMYFCASSTPGSPLHFGNGTRLTVT.

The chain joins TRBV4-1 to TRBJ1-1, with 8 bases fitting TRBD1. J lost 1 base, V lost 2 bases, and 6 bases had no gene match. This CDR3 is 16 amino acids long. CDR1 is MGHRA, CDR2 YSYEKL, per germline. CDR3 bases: TGCGCCAGCAGCCAATATACGGACAGGGCGAACACTGAAGCTTTCTTT. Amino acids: CASSQYTDRANTEAFF.

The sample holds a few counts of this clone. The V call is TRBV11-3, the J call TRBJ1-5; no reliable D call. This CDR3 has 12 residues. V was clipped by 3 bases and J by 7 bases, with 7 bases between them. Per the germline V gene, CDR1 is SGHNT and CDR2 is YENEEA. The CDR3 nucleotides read TGTGCCAGCAGCTTTGATCGGCAGCCCCAGCATTTT. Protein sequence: CASSFDRQPQHF.

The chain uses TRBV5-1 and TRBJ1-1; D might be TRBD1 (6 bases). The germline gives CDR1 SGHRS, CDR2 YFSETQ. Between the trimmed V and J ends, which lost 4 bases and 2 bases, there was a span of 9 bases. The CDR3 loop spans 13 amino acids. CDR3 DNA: TGCGCCAGCAGCGGACAGCTAAACACTGAAGCTTTCTTT. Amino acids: CASSGQLNTEAFF.

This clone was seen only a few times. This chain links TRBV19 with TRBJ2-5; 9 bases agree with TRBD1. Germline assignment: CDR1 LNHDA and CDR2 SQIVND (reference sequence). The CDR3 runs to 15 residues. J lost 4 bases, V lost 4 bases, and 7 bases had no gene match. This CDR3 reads CASSTHRGPGETQYF. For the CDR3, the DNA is TGTGCCAGTAGTACGCACAGGGGGCCAGGAGAGACCCAGTACTTC.

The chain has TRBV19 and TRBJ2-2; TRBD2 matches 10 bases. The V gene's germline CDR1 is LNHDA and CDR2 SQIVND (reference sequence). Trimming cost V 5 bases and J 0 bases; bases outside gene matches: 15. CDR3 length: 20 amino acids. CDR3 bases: TGTGCCAGTAGTCTAGGGAGGGCTAGCGGGGGCCCCGCGAACACCGGGGAGCTGTTTTTT. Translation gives CASSLGRASGGPANTGELFF.

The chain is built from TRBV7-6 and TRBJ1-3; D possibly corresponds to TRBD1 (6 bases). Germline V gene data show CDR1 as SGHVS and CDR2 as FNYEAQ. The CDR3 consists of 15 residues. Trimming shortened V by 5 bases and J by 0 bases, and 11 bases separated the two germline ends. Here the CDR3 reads CASSNGQHSGNTIYF. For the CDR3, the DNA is TGTGCCAGCAGCAACGGACAGCACTCTGGAAACACCATATATTTT.

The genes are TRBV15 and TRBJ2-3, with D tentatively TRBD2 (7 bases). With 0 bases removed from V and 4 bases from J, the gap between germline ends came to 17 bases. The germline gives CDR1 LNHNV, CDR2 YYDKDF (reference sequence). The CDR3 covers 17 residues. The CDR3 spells CATSRDTRGGGSDTQYF. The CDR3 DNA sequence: TGTGCCACCAGCAGAGATACGAGGGGGGGCGGTTCAGATACGCAGTATTTT.

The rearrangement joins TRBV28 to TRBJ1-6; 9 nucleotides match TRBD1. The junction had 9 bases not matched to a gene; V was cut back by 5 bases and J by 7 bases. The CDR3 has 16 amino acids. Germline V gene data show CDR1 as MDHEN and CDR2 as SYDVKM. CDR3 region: CASSPLQGADNSPLHF. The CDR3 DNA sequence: TGTGCCAGCAGTCCTTTACAGGGGGCCGACAATTCACCCCTCCACTTT.

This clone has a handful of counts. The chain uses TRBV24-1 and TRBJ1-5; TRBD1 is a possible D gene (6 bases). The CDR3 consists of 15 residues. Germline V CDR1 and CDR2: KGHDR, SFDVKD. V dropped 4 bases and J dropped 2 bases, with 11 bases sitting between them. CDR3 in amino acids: CATSETGIGNQPQHF. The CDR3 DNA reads TGTGCCACCAGTGAAACAGGGATTGGCAATCAGCCCCAGCATTTT.

Written as DNA, the CDR3 is TGTGCCAGCAGCCTCCGAGCCACGGGACAGGGGATGGGGGGCTACACCTTC. It encodes CASSLRATGQGMGGYTF. The V call is TRBV14, the J call TRBJ1-2; 10 bases match TRBD1. The germline CDR1 and CDR2 sequences are SGHDN and FVKESK. The junction had 16 bases not matched to a gene; V was cut back by 4 bases and J by 8 bases. There are 17 residues in the CDR3. Full variable domain (rest looked up from reference TRBV14 and TRBJ1-2): EAGVTQFPSHSVIEKGQTVTLRCDPISGHDNLYWYRRVMGKEIKFLLHFVKESKQDESGMPNNRFLAERTGGTYSTLKVQPAELEDSGVYFCASSLRATGQGMGGYTFGSGTRLTVV.

CDR3 sequence: CASSYGARSNYGYTF. CDR3 nucleotides: TGTGCCAGCAGTTACGGGGCCAGATCTAACTATGGCTACACCTTC. The V gene is TRBV6-5, the J gene TRBJ1-2; maybe TRBD1 (5 bases). This CDR3 spans 15 amino acids. Germline CDR1 reads MNHEY; CDR2 reads SVGAGI. Between the trimmed V and J ends, which lost 2 bases and 0 bases, there was a span of 10 bases.

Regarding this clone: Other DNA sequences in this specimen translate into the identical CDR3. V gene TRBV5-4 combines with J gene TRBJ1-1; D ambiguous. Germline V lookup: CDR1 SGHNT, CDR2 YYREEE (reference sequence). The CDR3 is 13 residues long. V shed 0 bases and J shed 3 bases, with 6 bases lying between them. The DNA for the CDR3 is TGTGCCAGCAGCTTGGGGAGGGACACTGAAGCTTTCTTT. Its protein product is CASSLGRDTEAFF.